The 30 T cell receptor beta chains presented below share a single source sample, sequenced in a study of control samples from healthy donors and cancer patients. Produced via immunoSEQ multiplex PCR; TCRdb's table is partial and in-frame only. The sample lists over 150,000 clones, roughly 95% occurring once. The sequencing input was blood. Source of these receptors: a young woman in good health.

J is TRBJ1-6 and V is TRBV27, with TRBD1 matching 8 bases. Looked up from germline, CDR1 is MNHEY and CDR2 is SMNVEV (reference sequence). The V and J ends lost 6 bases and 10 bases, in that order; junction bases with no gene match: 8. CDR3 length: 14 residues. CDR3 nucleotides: TGTGCCAGCAGCCACCTGACAGGGGAATCACCCCTCCACTTT. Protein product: CASSHLTGESPLHF.

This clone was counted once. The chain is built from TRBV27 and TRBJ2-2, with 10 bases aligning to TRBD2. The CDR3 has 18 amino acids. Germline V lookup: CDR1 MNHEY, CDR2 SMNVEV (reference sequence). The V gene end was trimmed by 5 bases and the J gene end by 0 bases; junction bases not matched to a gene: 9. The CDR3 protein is CASSKSLAGVANTGELFF. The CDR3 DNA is TGTGCCAGCAGTAAATCTCTAGCGGGAGTGGCGAACACCGGGGAGCTGTTTTTT.

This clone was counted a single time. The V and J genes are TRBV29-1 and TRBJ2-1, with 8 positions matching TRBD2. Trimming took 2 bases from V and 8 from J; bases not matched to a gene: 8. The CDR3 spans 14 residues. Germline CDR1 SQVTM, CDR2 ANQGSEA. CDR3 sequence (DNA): TGCAGCGTTGAAAGGGCTAGCGGGTTAGATGAGCAGTTCTTC. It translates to CSVERASGLDEQFF.

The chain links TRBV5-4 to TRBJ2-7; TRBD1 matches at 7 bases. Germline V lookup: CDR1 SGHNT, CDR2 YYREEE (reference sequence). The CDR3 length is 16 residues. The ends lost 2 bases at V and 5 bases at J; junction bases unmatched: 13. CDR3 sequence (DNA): TGTGCCAGCAGCTTCTCTGGGTCCAGGGGGATCGACGAGCAGTACTTC. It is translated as CASSFSGSRGIDEQYF. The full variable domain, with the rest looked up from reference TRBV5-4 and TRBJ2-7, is ETGVTQSPTHLIKTRGQQVTLRCSSQSGHNTVSWYQQALGQGPQFIFQYYREEENGRGNFPPRFSGLQFPNYSSELNVNALELDDSALYLCASSFSGSRGIDEQYFGPGTRLTVT.

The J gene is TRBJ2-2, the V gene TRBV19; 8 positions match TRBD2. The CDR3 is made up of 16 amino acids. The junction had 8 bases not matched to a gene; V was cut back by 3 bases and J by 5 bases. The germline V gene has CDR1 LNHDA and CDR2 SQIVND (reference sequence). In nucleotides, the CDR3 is TGTGCCAGTAGTATCTTTGCGGGGGGCGGAACCGGGGAGCTGTTTTTT. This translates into CASSIFAGGGTGELFF.

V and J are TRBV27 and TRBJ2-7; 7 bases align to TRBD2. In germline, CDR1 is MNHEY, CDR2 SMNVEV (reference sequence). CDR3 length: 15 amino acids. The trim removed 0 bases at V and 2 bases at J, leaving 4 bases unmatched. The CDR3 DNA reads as TGTGCCAGCAGTTTATCGATGGCGGGAGCCTACGAGCAGTACTTC. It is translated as CASSLSMAGAYEQYF.

Here the CDR3 reads CASSEIDRRWRGYTF. DNA for the CDR3: TGTGCCAGCAGTGAAATCGACCGCCGATGGCGGGGCTACACCTTC. The rearrangement uses TRBV6-1 and TRBJ1-2, with no clear D. The CDR3 has 15 residues. Germline CDR1 is MNHNS and CDR2 is SASEGT. V was cut by 2 bases and J by 8 bases, with 18 bases left in between.

The CDR3 region has the DNA TGTGCCAGCTCAAAGGACAGATCTGGAAACACCATATATTTT. Amino acids: CASSKDRSGNTIYF. This chain joins TRBV18 and TRBJ1-3; TRBD1 might be the D (6 bases). V shed 5 bases and J shed 1 base, with 9 bases lying between them. The V gene's germline CDR1 is KGHSH and CDR2 LQKENI. This CDR3 comprises 14 residues.

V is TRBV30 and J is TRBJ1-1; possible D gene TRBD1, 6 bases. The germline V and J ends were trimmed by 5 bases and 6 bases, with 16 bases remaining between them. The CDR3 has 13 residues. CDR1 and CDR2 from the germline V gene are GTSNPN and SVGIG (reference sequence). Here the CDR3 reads CAWAELRGPEAFF. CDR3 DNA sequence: TGTGCCTGGGCCGAACTCAGGGGTCCTGAAGCTTTCTTT.

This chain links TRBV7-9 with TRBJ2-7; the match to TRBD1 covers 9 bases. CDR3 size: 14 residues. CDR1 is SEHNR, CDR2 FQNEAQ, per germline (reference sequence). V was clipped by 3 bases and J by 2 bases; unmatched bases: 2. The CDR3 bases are TGTGCCAGCAGCTTTACAGGGGGCACCTACGAGCAGTACTTC. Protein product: CASSFTGGTYEQYF.

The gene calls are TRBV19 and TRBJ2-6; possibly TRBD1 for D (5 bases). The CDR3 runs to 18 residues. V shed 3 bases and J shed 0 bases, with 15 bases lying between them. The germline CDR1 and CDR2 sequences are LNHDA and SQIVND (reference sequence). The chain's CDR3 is CASSILGQGFSGANVLTF. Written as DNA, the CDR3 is TGTGCCAGTAGTATTCTTGGGCAGGGATTCTCTGGGGCCAACGTCCTGACTTTC.

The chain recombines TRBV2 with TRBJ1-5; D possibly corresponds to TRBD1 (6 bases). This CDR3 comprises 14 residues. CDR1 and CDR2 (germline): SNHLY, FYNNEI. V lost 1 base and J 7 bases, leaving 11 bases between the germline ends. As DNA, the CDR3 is TGTGCCAGCAGTGAAGAGGGGGTCGGACAGCCCCAGCATTTT. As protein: CASSEEGVGQPQHF.

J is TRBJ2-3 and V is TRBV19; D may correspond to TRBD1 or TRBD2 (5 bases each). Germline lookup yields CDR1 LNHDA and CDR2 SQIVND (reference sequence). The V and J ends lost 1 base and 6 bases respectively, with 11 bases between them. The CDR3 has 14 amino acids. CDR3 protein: CASSIGGDGDTQYF. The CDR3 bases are TGTGCCAGTAGTATAGGAGGGGATGGGGATACGCAGTATTTT.

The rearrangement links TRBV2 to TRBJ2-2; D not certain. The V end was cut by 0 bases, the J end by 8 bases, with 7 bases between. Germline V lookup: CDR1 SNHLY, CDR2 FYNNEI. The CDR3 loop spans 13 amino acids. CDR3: CASSEASAGELFF. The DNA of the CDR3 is TGTGCCAGCAGTGAAGCGTCGGCAGGGGAGCTGTTTTTT.

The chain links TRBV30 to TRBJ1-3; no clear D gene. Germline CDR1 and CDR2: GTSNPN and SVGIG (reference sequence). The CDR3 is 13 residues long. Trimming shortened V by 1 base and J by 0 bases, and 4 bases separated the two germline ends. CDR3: CAWSASSGNTIYF. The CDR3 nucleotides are TGTGCCTGGAGTGCGAGCTCTGGAAACACCATATATTTT.

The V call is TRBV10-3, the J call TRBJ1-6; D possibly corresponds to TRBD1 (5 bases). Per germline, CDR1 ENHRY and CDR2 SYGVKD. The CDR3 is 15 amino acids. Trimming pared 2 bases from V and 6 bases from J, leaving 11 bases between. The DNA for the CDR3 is TGTGCCATCAGTGAGGGCAGGGAAGGTAATTCACCCCTCCACTTT. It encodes CAISEGREGNSPLHF.

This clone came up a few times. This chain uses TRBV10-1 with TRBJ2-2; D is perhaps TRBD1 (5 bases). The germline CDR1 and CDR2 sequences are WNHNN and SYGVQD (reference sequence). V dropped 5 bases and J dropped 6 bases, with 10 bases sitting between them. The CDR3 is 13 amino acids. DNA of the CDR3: TGCGCCAGCAGTCCAGGGTTGGCCGGGGAGCTGTTTTTT. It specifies CASSPGLAGELFF.

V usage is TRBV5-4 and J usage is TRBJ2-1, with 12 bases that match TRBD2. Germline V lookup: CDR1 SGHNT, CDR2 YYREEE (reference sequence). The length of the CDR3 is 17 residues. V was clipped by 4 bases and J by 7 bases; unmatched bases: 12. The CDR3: CASSVGIGLAGFNEQFF. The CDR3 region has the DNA TGTGCCAGCAGCGTAGGTATCGGACTAGCGGGGTTTAATGAGCAGTTCTTC.

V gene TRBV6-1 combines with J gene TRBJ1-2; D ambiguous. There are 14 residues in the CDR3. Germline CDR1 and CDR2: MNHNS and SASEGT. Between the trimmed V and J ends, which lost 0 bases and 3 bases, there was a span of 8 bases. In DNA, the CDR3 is TGTGCCAGCAGTGAAGCCGACATTCACTATGGCTACACCTTC. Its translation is CASSEADIHYGYTF.

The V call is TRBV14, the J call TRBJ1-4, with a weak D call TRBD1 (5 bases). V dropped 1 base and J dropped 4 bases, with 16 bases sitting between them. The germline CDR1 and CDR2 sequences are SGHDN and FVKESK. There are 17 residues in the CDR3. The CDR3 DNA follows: TGTGCCAGCAGCCAAGGGTGGAGGAGGGACCTTAATGAAAAACTGTTTTTT. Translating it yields CASSQGWRRDLNEKLFF.

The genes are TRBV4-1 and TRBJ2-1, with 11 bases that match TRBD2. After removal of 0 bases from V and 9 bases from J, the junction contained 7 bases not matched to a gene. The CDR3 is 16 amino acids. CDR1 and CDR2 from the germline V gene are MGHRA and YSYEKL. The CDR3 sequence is CASSQEVLAGVGEQFF. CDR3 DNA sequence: TGCGCCAGCAGCCAAGAGGTACTAGCGGGAGTGGGTGAGCAGTTCTTC.

The CDR3 loop is CASSSRLAGVNEQFF. The CDR3 nucleotides read TGTGCCAGCAGTTCCCGACTAGCGGGAGTCAATGAGCAGTTCTTC. The genes are TRBV27 and TRBJ2-1, with 12 bases that match TRBD2. CDR1 is MNHEY, CDR2 SMNVEV, per germline (reference sequence). The CDR3 length is 15 residues. V dropped 4 bases and J dropped 6; count of bases not matched to a gene: 4.

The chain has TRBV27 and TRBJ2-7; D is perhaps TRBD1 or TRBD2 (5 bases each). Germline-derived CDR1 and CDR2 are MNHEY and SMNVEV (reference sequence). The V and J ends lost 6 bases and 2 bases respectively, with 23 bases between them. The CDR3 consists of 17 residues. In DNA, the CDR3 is TGTGCCAGCAGCAACCGCAACCGGGACGCGGGCACCTACGAGCAGTACTTC. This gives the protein CASSNRNRDAGTYEQYF.

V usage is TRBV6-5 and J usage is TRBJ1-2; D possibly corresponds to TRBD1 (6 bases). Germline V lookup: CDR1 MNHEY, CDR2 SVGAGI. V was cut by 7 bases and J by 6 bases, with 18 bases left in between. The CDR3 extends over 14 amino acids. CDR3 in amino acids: CASTTLQGVHGYTF. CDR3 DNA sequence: TGTGCCAGCACCACACTACAGGGAGTCCATGGCTACACCTTC.

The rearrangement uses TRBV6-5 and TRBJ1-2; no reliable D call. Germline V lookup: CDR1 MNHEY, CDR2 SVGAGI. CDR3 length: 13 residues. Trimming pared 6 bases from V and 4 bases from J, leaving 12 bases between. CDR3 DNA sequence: TGTGCCAGCAGGGTCGGAGAACCCTATGGCTACACCTTC. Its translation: CASRVGEPYGYTF.

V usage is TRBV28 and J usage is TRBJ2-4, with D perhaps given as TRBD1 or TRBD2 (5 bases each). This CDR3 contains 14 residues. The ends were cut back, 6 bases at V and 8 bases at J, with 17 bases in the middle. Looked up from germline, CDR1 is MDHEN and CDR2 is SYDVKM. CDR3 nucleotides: TGTGCCAGCAGGCCCGGGGCCTTGGGTGACATTCAGTACTTC. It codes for CASRPGALGDIQYF.

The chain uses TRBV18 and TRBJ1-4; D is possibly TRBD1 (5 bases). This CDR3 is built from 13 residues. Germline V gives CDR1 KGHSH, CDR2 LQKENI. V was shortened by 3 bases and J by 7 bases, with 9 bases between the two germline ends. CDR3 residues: CASSPQGSEKLFF. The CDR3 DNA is TGTGCCAGCTCACCGCAGGGTTCTGAAAAACTGTTTTTT.

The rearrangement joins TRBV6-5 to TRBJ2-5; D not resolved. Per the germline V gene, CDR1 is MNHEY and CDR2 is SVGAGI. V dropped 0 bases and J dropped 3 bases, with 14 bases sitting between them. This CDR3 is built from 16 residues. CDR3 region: CASSYSLSWLKETQYF. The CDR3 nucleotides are TGTGCCAGCAGTTACTCACTGTCATGGCTAAAAGAGACCCAGTACTTC.

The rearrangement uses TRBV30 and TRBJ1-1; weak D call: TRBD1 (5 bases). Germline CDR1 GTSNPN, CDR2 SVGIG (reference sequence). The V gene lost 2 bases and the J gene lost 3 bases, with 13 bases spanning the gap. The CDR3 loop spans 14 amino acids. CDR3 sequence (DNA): TGTGCCTGGAGTATAACCGGGGGGTACACTGAAGCTTTCTTT. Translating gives CAWSITGGYTEAFF.

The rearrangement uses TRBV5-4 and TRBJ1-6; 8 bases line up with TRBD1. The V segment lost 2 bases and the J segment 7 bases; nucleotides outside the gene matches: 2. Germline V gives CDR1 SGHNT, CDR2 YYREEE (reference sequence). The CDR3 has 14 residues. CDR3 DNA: TGTGCCAGCAGCTTACGGGACAGGAATTCACCCCTCCACTTT. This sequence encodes CASSLRDRNSPLHF.